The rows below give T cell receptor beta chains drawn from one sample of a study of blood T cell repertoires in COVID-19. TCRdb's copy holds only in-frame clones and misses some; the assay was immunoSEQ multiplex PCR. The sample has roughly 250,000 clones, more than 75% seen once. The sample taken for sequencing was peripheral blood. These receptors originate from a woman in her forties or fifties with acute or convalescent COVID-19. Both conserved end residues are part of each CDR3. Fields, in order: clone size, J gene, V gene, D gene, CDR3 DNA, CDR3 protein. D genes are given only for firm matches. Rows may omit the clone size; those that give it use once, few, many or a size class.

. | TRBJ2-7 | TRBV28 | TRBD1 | TGTGCCAGCAGTTTAGGGGGAGACAGGGGGGTTTACTTC | CASSLGGDRGVYF
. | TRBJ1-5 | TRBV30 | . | TGTGCCTTCGAGACAGGCCGCTCATTTAGCAATCAGCCCCAGCATTTT | CAFETGRSFSNQPQHF
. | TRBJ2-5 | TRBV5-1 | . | TGCGCCAGCAGCTTGATTACAAACCAAGAGACCCAGTACTTC | CASSLITNQETQYF
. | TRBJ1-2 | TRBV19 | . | TGTGCCAGTAGTATAGGCAGGGCGACTGGCTACACCTTC | CASSIGRATGYTF
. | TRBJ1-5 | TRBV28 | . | TGTGCCAGCACAGGGCTTAGCAATCAGCCCCAGCATTTT | CASTGLSNQPQHF
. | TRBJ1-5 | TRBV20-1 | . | TGCAGTGGTAGTCCCTCCCGGAGCCATCCCCAGCATTTT | CSGSPSRSHPQHF
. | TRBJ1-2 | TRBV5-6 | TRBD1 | TGTGCCAGCAGCCTTATGGACAGGGCACCTAACTATGGCTACACCTTC | CASSLMDRAPNYGYTF
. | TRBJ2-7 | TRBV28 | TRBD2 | TGTGCCAGCAGCGGGGGGTGGGCCTTGGGACTAGCGGGAGCTACTTACGAGCAGTACTTC | CASSGGWALGLAGATYEQYF
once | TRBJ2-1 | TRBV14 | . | TGTGCCAGCAGCCAAGGACTAGTTTATGAGCAGTTCTTC | CASSQGLVYEQFF
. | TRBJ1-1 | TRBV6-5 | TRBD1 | TGTGCCAGCAGTTACTCGACGGGACAGCACGCTGAAGCTTTCTTT | CASSYSTGQHAEAFF
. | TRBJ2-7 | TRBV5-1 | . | TGCGCCAGCAGCTGGAGGGGTGGAGCACAAACCCCCTACGAGCAGTACTTC | CASSWRGGAQTPYEQYF
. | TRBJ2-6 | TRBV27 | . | TGTGCCAGCAGTTATAGCGCTGGGGCCAACGTCCTGACTTTC | CASSYSAGANVLTF
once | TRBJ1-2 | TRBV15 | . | TGTGCCACCAGCAGAGCCCAGGGATATGGCTACACCTTC | CATSRAQGYGYTF
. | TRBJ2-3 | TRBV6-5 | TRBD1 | TGTGCCAGCGCCCGGGACAGGAGCACAGATACGCAGTATTTT | CASARDRSTDTQYF
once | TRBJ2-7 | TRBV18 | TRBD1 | TGTGCCAGCTCACCTGGCCAGGGGGACTACGAGCAGTACTTC | CASSPGQGDYEQYF
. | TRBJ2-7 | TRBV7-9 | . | TGTGCCAGCAGCCTAGTTCCGGACAGCCAACTTTACGAGCAGTACTTC | CASSLVPDSQLYEQYF
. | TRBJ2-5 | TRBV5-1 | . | TGCGCCAGCAGCTTGGGAAGAGAAGAGACCCAGTACTTC | CASSLGREETQYF
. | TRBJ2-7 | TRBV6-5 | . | TGTGCCAGCAGTTACTTGGGGCAGGCGTACGAGCAGTACTTC | CASSYLGQAYEQYF
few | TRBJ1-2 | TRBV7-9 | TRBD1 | TGTGCCAGCAGCAAGGGAGTAAGGGGACAGGATCGAGGTGGCTACACCTTC | CASSKGVRGQDRGGYTF
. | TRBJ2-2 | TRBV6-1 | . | TGTGCCAGCAGTGAATTAGGGCGGGCGAACACCGGGGAGCTGTTTTTT | CASSELGRANTGELFF
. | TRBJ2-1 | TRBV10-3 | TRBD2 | TGTGCCATCAGGACTAGCCCACTTTATGAGCAGTTCTTC | CAIRTSPLYEQFF
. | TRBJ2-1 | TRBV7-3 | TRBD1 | TGTGCCAGCAGCTTAGGGACAGGGTCAGGTGAGCAGTTCTTC | CASSLGTGSGEQFF
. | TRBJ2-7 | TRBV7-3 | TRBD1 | TGTGCCAGCAGCCCCTCCGGGACAGGGGCCTACGAGCAGTACTTC | CASSPSGTGAYEQYF
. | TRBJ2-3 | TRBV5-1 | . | TGCGCCAGCATGTTCGGGCTAGCCACAGATACGCAGTATTTT | CASMFGLATDTQYF
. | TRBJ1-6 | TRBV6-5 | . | TGTGCCAGCAGGCATCGACCCGGGTTTAATTCACCCCTCCACTTT | CASRHRPGFNSPLHF
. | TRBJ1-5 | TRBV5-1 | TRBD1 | TGCGCCAGCAGCTTACAGGGGGGCAATCAGCCCCAGCATTTT | CASSLQGGNQPQHF
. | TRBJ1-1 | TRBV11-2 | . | TGTGCCAGCAGCTTCCCTGGGGGGGAAGTTGACACTGAAGCTTTCTTT | CASSFPGGEVDTEAFF
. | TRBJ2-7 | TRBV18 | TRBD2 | TGTGCCAGCTCACCAGGGGCGGGAGGGTCAGGCGAGCAGTACTTC | CASSPGAGGSGEQYF
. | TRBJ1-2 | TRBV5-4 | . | TGTGCCAGCAGCTTTTTCTTTGCGGCCGAGAGGGATGGCTACACCTTC | CASSFFFAAERDGYTF
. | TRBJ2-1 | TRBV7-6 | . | TGTGCCAGCAGCGGGAAAGCGGGTCGTTACAATGAGCAGTTCTTC | CASSGKAGRYNEQFF
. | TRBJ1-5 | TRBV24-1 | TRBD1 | TGTGCCACCAGTGCCAGAGGACAGGGATCAGGGCAGCCCCAGCATTTT | CATSARGQGSGQPQHF
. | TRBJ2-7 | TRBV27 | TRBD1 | TGTGCCAGCAGGCCGACAGGGGCGAGCTCCTACGAGCAGTACTTC | CASRPTGASSYEQYF